Presented here are 6 T cell receptor beta chains from one specimen sequenced in a study of T-cell reconstitution after alpha-beta-depleted transplantation in children. Preparation of the TCRbeta library involved a method that used unique molecular identifiers. TCRdb processed the PCR reads anew with MiXCR; each CDR3 protein has one entry. The repertoire consists of some 530,000 distinct CDR3 sequences, with around 13% occurring once and the leading ten covering approximately 5.4%. Material: PBMCs from the stem cell graft donor, obtained from the stem cell graft. All receptors come from a human donor who donated a stem cell graft to a child with combined immunodeficiency.

This clonotype was found a few times. One end of the junction fails to match germline, which may point to a read error. V and J are TRBV4-3 and TRBJ2-7; D is undetermined. The CDR3 has 13 amino acids. Germline assignment: CDR1 LGHNA and CDR2 YSLEER. CDR3 in amino acids: CASSQDSGSHQAF. The CDR3 nucleotides read TGCGCCAGCAGCCAAGATTCGGGTAGTCACCAGGCCTTC.

This rearrangement joins TRBV20-1 to TRBJ2-3; D is uncertain. CDR3 length: 15 amino acids. CDR1 is DFQATT and CDR2 is SNEGSKA in the germline V gene (reference sequence). The V and J ends lost 3 bases and 3 bases respectively, with 16 bases between them. The CDR3 here is CSASGVREQTDTQYF. The CDR3 nucleotides are TGCAGTGCTAGTGGGGTCCGAGAGCAAACAGATACGCAGTATTTT.

This clonotype showed up just a few times. The CDR3 nucleotides are TGTGCCAGCAGGGGACAGGGGCGAAACAATGAGCAGTTCTTC. It translates to CASRGQGRNNEQFF. V gene TRBV12-3 or TRBV12-4 combines with J gene TRBJ2-1; 10 bases are a match to TRBD1. The CDR3 covers 14 residues. With 6 bases clipped from V and 5 bases from J, the junction kept 4 bases outside the gene matches.

The rearrangement links TRBV12-3 or TRBV12-4 to TRBJ1-4, with D possibly matching TRBD1 (5 bases). Trimming took off 7 bases at V and 6 bases at J, with 15 bases between the two ends. CDR3 length: 14 amino acids. The CDR3 is CASNHGTEDEKLFF. CDR3 sequence (DNA): TGTGCCAGCAATCACGGGACGGAAGATGAAAAACTGTTTTTT.

This clonotype has at least ten counts. The rearrangement joins TRBV29-1 to TRBJ2-1; D is possibly TRBD2 (6 bases). This CDR3 comprises 10 residues. Deletions cut 6 bases from V and 13 bases from J, with 13 bases between. Germline-derived CDR1 and CDR2 are SQVTM and ANQGSEA. The CDR3 coding sequence is TGCAGCGTCGCCCCGGGACTTCAGTTCTTC. This sequence encodes CSVAPGLQFF.

The chain has TRBV6-2 or TRBV6-3 and TRBJ2-7; D possibly uses TRBD1 or TRBD2 (5 bases each). This CDR3 is built from 16 residues. V shed 1 base and J shed 4 bases, with 17 bases lying between them. The germline gives CDR1 MNHEY, CDR2 SVGEGT. The CDR3 loop is CASSYYEPGRQYEQYF. The CDR3 nucleotides read TGTGCCAGCAGTTACTACGAACCGGGACGTCAATACGAGCAGTACTTC.